These 31 T cell receptor beta chains share one sample of origin, sequenced in a study of T-cell memory formation after mild COVID-19. TCRdb reanalysed the 5' RACE reads using MiXCR and keeps one entry per CDR3 protein. The repertoire holds some 320,000 distinct CDR3 sequences, with 14% as singletons. The sample consisted of PBMCs or a T cell subset sorted from them (not recorded which). The receptors stem from a man aged 18-30 years who had mild COVID-19 (a few samples of this study predate the infection). Cell type and time point are not known.

The chain uses TRBV7-3 and TRBJ1-2, with D unclear. Per germline, CDR1 SGHTA and CDR2 FQGTGA. V was cut by 2 bases and J by 8 bases, with 15 bases left in between. There are 14 residues in the CDR3. The CDR3 sequence is CASSLGGSVAGYTF. The DNA of the CDR3 is TGTGCCAGCAGCTTAGGTGGAAGTGTCGCCGGCTACACCTTC.

The rearrangement links TRBV20-1 to TRBJ2-5, with 12 bases that match TRBD2. Looked up from germline, CDR1 is DFQATT and CDR2 is SNEGSKA (reference sequence). The CDR3 spans 14 residues. With 6 bases clipped from V and 4 bases from J, the junction kept 6 bases outside the gene matches. CDR3 region: CSAKLAGGRETQYF. The CDR3 nucleotides are TGCAGTGCCAAACTAGCGGGGGGCCGAGAGACCCAGTACTTC.

This clonotype appeared a few times. This rearrangement joins TRBV4-1 to TRBJ2-1, with D perhaps TRBD2 (5 bases). The CDR3 totals 15 residues. V shed 0 bases and J shed 3 bases, with 9 bases lying between them. Germline CDR1 MGHRA, CDR2 YSYEKL. In DNA, the CDR3 is TGCGCCAGCAGCCAAGATACCCGGGGCTACAATGAGCAGTTCTTC. It translates to CASSQDTRGYNEQFF.

The genes are TRBV5-6 and TRBJ2-5, with 9 bases matching TRBD1. Germline loops: CDR1 SGHDT, CDR2 YYEEEE. The J segment lost 5 bases and the V segment lost 4 bases, leaving 6 bases of the junction unmatched. The CDR3 totals 14 residues. CDR3 nucleotide sequence: TGTGCCAGCAGCCGGACAGGGGCCGAGGAGACCCAGTACTTC. Its protein product is CASSRTGAEETQYF.

The rearrangement joins TRBV10-2 to TRBJ2-5; 11 bases agree with TRBD1. The V segment lost 8 bases and the J segment 2 bases; nucleotides outside the gene matches: 4. In germline, CDR1 is WSHSY, CDR2 SAAADI. CDR3 length: 14 residues. The CDR3 DNA reads TGCGCCAGCTCGGACAGGGGGCCGCAAGAGACCCAGTACTTC. This encodes CASSDRGPQETQYF.

In DNA form, the CDR3 reads TGTGCCAGCAGCCCCTCCGGGACCCCCCTGGGGGAGCAGTACTTC. Translated, it gives CASSPSGTPLGEQYF. This chain uses TRBV9 with TRBJ2-7; D tentatively reads TRBD1 or TRBD2 (5 bases each). Germline CDR1 reads SGDLS; CDR2 reads YYNGEE. V gave up 4 bases and J gave up 7 bases, with 21 bases separating them. The CDR3 covers 15 residues. Using reference TRBV9 and TRBJ2-7 for the parts outside the CDR3, the full variable domain is DSGVTQTPKHLITATGQRVTLRCSPRSGDLSVYWYQQSLDQGLQFLIQYYNGEERAKGNILERFSAQQFPDLHSELNLSSLELGDSALYFCASSPSGTPLGEQYFGPGTRLTVT.

V gene TRBV5-1 combines with J gene TRBJ2-6, with a weak D call TRBD1 (6 bases). The germline CDR1 and CDR2 sequences are SGHRS and YFSETQ. The ends were cut back, 0 bases at V and 0 bases at J, with 16 bases in the middle. The CDR3 totals 19 residues. CDR3 sequence reads: CASSLDPQGQSSGANVLTF. For the CDR3, the DNA is TGCGCCAGCAGCTTGGATCCGCAGGGGCAGAGCTCTGGGGCCAACGTCCTGACTTTC.

This chain connects TRBV7-6 to TRBJ1-4; D ambiguous. The V and J ends lost 5 bases and 5 bases respectively, with 6 bases between them. CDR1 is SGHVS and CDR2 is FNYEAQ in the germline V gene. This CDR3 has 12 residues. The CDR3: CASSRENEKLFF. The DNA for the CDR3 is TGTGCCAGCAGCAGGGAGAATGAAAAACTGTTTTTT.

This clonotype was detected a few times. This sequence joins TRBV7-2 and TRBJ1-1; D not certain. CDR1 is SGHTA, CDR2 FQGNSA, per germline. This CDR3 contains 15 residues. V lost 1 base and J lost 0, with 9 bases in between. The CDR3 region is CASSLVAGVNTEAFF. In DNA, the CDR3 is TGTGCCAGCAGCTTAGTGGCCGGGGTGAACACTGAAGCTTTCTTT.

This clonotype was recorded many times. This chain uses TRBV4-3 with TRBJ2-5, with TRBD1 as a possible D gene (6 bases). The CDR3 totals 15 residues. The germline gives CDR1 LGHNA, CDR2 YSLEER. V lost 3 bases, J lost 5 bases, and 16 bases lay in between. In DNA form, the CDR3 reads TGCGCCAGCAGCCACCGATACAGGGATGGGGAGACCCAGTACTTC. This gives the protein CASSHRYRDGETQYF.

This clonotype was observed at least ten times. The chain carries TRBV6-2 or TRBV6-3 and TRBJ1-1; TRBD1 matches 9 bases. After removal of 0 bases from V and 6 bases from J, the junction contained 5 bases not matched to a gene. Germline V CDR1 and CDR2: MNHEY, SVGEGT. The CDR3 has 15 residues. CDR3 protein: CASSYSGTGSAEAFF. The CDR3 DNA reads TGTGCCAGCAGTTACTCCGGGACAGGGTCGGCTGAAGCTTTCTTT.

This clonotype came up a few times. This rearrangement joins TRBV20-1 to TRBJ2-5, with TRBD2 as a possible D gene (6 bases). The CDR3 has 16 amino acids. Germline CDR1 is DFQATT and CDR2 is SNEGSKA (reference sequence). The V end lost 1 base, the J end lost 0 bases, and 15 bases lay between the germline ends. CDR3 DNA: TGCAGTGCTAGAGGTCTGGGGGGTCCGTACCAAGAGACCCAGTACTTC. Protein product: CSARGLGGPYQETQYF.

This clonotype was seen just once. The V gene is TRBV4-3, the J gene TRBJ2-5, with D unresolved. From germline, CDR1 is LGHNA and CDR2 YSLEER. The CDR3 length is 14 residues. Trimming pared 1 base from V and 1 base from J, leaving 7 bases between. In DNA, the CDR3 is TGCGCCAGCAGCCAAGGAGGATTCCAAGAGACCCAGTACTTC. Amino acid sequence: CASSQGGFQETQYF.

This clonotype was recorded a few times. The V and J genes are TRBV6-2 or TRBV6-3 and TRBJ1-1; no reliable D call. This CDR3 has 13 amino acids. V was cut by 1 base and J by 1 base, with 4 bases left in between. Germline V gene sequence: CDR1 MNHEY, CDR2 SVGEGT. The CDR3 DNA sequence: TGTGCCAGCAGTTACTGGGCGAACACTGAAGCTTTCTTT. This translates into CASSYWANTEAFF.

This chain connects TRBV2 to TRBJ1-5; D might be TRBD1 (6 bases). Trimming took off 8 bases at V and 7 bases at J, with 18 bases between the two ends. Germline V gives CDR1 SNHLY, CDR2 FYNNEI. The CDR3 runs 14 residues. The chain's CDR3 is CASLSGGLDQPQHF. The CDR3 DNA reads TGTGCCAGCCTATCGGGGGGGCTGGACCAGCCCCAGCATTTT.

Comments on this clonotype: The junction shows a germline mismatch at one end, possibly a read error. CDR3 loop: CASSWGLGVGETQYF. CDR3 nucleotides: TGTGCTAGCAGCTGGGGACTCGGGGTTGGGGAGACCCAGTACTTC. The genes are TRBV7-7 and TRBJ2-5, with a tentative D call TRBD2 (6 bases). Looked up from germline, CDR1 is SSHAT and CDR2 is FNYEAQ (reference sequence). This CDR3 comprises 15 residues.

The chain combines TRBV5-4 with TRBJ2-1; TRBD2 matches 8 bases. Looked up from germline, CDR1 is SGHNT and CDR2 is YYREEE (reference sequence). The CDR3 runs to 15 residues. The junction had 6 bases not matched to a gene; V was cut back by 4 bases and J by 3 bases. In nucleotides, the CDR3 is TGTGCCAGCAGCCCGGGAGGGGCGAACTACAATGAGCAGTTCTTC. Translated, it gives CASSPGGANYNEQFF.

The chain joins TRBV4-1 to TRBJ1-5; unclear D gene. V shed 2 bases and J shed 4 bases, with 6 bases lying between them. The CDR3 is 13 residues long. In germline, CDR1 is MGHRA, CDR2 YSYEKL. The CDR3 loop is CASSQYTNQPQHF. CDR3 bases: TGCGCCAGCAGCCAATACACAAATCAGCCCCAGCATTTT.

The V gene is TRBV28, the J gene TRBJ2-7; 8 nucleotides line up with TRBD2. Trimming at V came to 6 bases and at J to 3 bases, leaving 4 bases not matched to a gene. CDR3 size: 13 residues. Germline lookup yields CDR1 MDHEN and CDR2 SYDVKM. This CDR3 reads CASSSGGVYEQYV. The CDR3 region has the DNA TGTGCCAGCAGCTCGGGGGGGGTCTACGAGCAGTACGTC.

The genes are TRBV7-9 and TRBJ2-1; 7 positions agree with TRBD2. The CDR3 runs to 14 residues. The V segment lost 2 bases and the J segment 9 bases; nucleotides outside the gene matches: 7. Germline V gives CDR1 SEHNR, CDR2 FQNEAQ (reference sequence). The CDR3 nucleotides read TGTGCCAGCAGCTTATTTGAGTCTAGCGGTGAGCAGTTCTTC. It is translated as CASSLFESSGEQFF.

For this clonotype: The final CDR3 position lacks the conserved phenylalanine or tryptophan, pointing to a likely read error. Because the CDR3's place on the DNA is in doubt, the DNA is left out and the CDR3 is given as listed by TCRdb. This rearrangement joins TRBV7-2 to TRBJ2-1; the D call TRBD1 from the table was never checked on the DNA. The CDR3 spans 10 amino acids, including both terminal residues. The germline V gene encodes CDR1 SGHTA and CDR2 FQGNSA. The CDR3 reads CASSSGRPAI.

This sequence joins TRBV20-1 and TRBJ2-1; 7 bases fit TRBD2. Trimming took 5 bases from V and 9 from J; bases not matched to a gene: 13. Germline V gives CDR1 DFQATT, CDR2 SNEGSKA (reference sequence). This CDR3 spans 14 amino acids. The CDR3 nucleotides read TGCAGTGCTGCCCTTGGACTAGTTAGGGGTGAGCAGTTCTTC. This gives the protein CSAALGLVRGEQFF.

A few counts support this clonotype. V usage is TRBV11-1 and J usage is TRBJ2-1; D gene uncertain. Trimming took 3 bases from V and 7 from J, leaving 7 bases between them. The CDR3 loop spans 12 amino acids. Germline loops: CDR1 SGHAT, CDR2 FQDESV (reference sequence). The CDR3 loop is CASSLSRNEQFF. The CDR3 bases are TGTGCCAGCAGCTTGTCTAGAAATGAGCAGTTCTTC. Looking up the rest from reference TRBV11-1 and TRBJ2-1 gives the full variable domain: EAEVAQSPRYKITEKSQAVAFWCDPISGHATLYWYRQILGQGPELLVQFQDESVVDDSQLPKDRFSAERLKGVDSTLKIQPAELGDSAMYLCASSLSRNEQFFGPGTRLTVL.

CDR3 protein: CASSYSLAPTDTQYF. As DNA, the CDR3 is TGTGCCAGCAGTTACAGCCTGGCACCCACAGATACGCAGTATTTT. The chain recombines TRBV6-5 with TRBJ2-3; D is unclear. This CDR3 region has 15 residues. Germline assignment: CDR1 MNHEY and CDR2 SVGAGI. The V end was cut by 2 bases, the J end by 2 bases, with 11 bases between.

This chain connects TRBV19 to TRBJ1-1; D gene ambiguous. V lost 7 bases and J lost 1, with 16 bases in between. In germline, CDR1 is LNHDA, CDR2 SQIVND (reference sequence). This CDR3 comprises 15 residues. In DNA form, the CDR3 reads TGTGCCAGTATCCCCGGGTTGGGGAGGAACACTGAAGCTTTCTTT. It encodes CASIPGLGRNTEAFF.

The chain carries TRBV20-1 and TRBJ2-7; D call uncertain. Germline V gives CDR1 DFQATT, CDR2 SNEGSKA (reference sequence). CDR3 length: 14 amino acids. With 3 bases removed from V and 6 bases from J, the gap between germline ends came to 18 bases. The CDR3 is CSASRGPALAEQYF. The CDR3 region has the DNA TGCAGTGCTAGCAGAGGACCCGCCCTGGCCGAGCAGTACTTC.

This clonotype was seen more than once but under ten times. The chain uses TRBV9 and TRBJ2-2, with D tentatively TRBD1 or TRBD2 (5 bases each). The V gene's germline CDR1 is SGDLS and CDR2 YYNGEE. Deletions cut 3 bases from V and 2 bases from J, with 14 bases between. The CDR3 loop spans 16 amino acids. CDR3 sequence: CASSAGQLINTGELFF. The CDR3 bases are TGTGCCAGCAGCGCGGGGCAGTTAATCAACACCGGGGAGCTGTTTTTT.

This clonotype was counted a few times. The CDR3 nucleotides are TGTGCCAGCACAGGGGACAGGGCTACAGATACGCAGTATTTT. This codes for CASTGDRATDTQYF. The chain employs TRBV28 and TRBJ2-3; TRBD1 matches 9 bases. This CDR3 spans 14 amino acids. Germline CDR1 is MDHEN and CDR2 is SYDVKM. V trimming: 7 bases; J trimming: 3 bases; junction bases outside the gene matches: 5.

This rearrangement joins TRBV20-1 to TRBJ1-5; maybe TRBD1 (5 bases). The CDR3 totals 14 residues. With 6 bases removed from V and 0 bases from J, the gap between germline ends came to 12 bases. Germline V gives CDR1 DFQATT, CDR2 SNEGSKA (reference sequence). CDR3 loop: CSAMRGNSNQPQHF. The CDR3 nucleotides read TGCAGTGCCATGAGGGGAAATAGCAATCAGCCCCAGCATTTT.

This clonotype occurred a few times. This rearrangement joins TRBV18 to TRBJ2-7; TRBD1 agrees at 7 bases. This CDR3 has 16 amino acids. From germline, CDR1 is KGHSH and CDR2 LQKENI. The junction had 16 bases not matched to a gene; V was cut back by 2 bases and J by 9 bases. Here the CDR3 DNA reads TGTGCCAGCTCACCAAGAGAGGGGGCCGTTTTGTTTAGGCAGTACTTC. Residues: CASSPREGAVLFRQYF.

The rearrangement uses TRBV12-3 or TRBV12-4 and TRBJ1-4; D is uncertain. V lost 3 bases to trimming and J lost 10 bases, with 9 bases between them. CDR3 size: 12 residues. The CDR3 region has the DNA TGTGCCAGCAGTTTCCCGTTAGGAAAACTGTTTTTT. Residues: CASSFPLGKLFF.